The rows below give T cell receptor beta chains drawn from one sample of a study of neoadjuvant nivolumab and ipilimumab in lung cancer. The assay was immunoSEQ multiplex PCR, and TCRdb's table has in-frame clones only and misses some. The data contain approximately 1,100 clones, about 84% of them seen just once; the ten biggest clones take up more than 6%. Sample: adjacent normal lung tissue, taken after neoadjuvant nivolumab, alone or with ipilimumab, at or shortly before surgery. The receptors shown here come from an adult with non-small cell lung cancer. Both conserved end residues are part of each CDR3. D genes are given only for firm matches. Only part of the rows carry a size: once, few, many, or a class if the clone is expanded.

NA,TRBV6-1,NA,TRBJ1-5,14,TGTGCCGGAAACAGGGTTTATTCCGATCAGCCCCAGCATTTT,CAGNRVYSDQPQHF
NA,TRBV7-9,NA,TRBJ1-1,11,TGTGCCAGCAGCTTCGCGGGTCAGGCTTTCTTT,CASSFAGQAFF
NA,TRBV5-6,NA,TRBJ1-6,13,TGTGCCAGCAGCTTGGTTGGGCGGTCACCCCTCCACTTT,CASSLVGRSPLHF
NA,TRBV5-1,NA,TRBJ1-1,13,TGCGCCAGCTCCCTACAGGGGAACACTGAAGCTTTCTTT,CASSLQGNTEAFF
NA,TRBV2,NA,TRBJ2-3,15,TGTGCCAGCAGTGTCCCGGGGGCAGGTACAGATACGCAGTATTTT,CASSVPGAGTDTQYF
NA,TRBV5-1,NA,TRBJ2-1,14,TGCGCCAGCAGCTTCGGGATTGGCGGCCAAGAGCAGTTCTTC,CASSFGIGGQEQFF
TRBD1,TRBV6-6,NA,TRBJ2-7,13,TGTGCCAGCAGGAGACAGGGCTTTGGCGAGCAGTACTTC,CASRRQGFGEQYF
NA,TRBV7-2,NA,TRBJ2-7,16,TGTGCCAGCAGCCTGCCGGCGGCGACGAGCTCCTACGAGCAGTACTTC,CASSLPAATSSYEQYF
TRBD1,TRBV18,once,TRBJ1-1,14,TGTGCCAGCTCATACGATTATCGGACAGGGGAGGCTTTCTTT,CASSYDYRTGEAFF
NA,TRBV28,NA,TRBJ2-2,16,TGTGCCAGCACCTCAACCCCCGGGTCGGGCACCGGGGAGCTGTTTTTT,CASTSTPGSGTGELFF
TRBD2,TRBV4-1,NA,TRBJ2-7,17,TGCGCCAGCAGCCAAGCGGTAGGGCTAGCGGAAAACTACGAGCAGTACTTC,CASSQAVGLAENYEQYF
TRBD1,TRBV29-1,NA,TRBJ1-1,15,TGCAGCGTTGTAAGGCCCCCGGACAGGGCTGGGGAAGCTTTCTTT,CSVVRPPDRAGEAFF
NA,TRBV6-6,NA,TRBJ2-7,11,TGTGCCAGCAGTTATTTGGCCGAGCAGTACTTC,CASSYLAEQYF
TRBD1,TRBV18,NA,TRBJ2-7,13,TGTGCCAGCTCACCACAGGGGGCGTACGAGCAGTACTTC,CASSPQGAYEQYF
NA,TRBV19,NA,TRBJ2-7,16,TGTGCCAGTAGTATGGGCCTAGGGACTGGCTCCTACGAGCAGTACTTC,CASSMGLGTGSYEQYF
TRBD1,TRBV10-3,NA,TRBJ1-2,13,TGTGCCATCAGTGAGTCGACAGGGGCCGGCTACACCTTC,CAISESTGAGYTF
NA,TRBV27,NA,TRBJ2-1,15,TGTGCCAGCAGTTGGGTAGCAGGGACCTACAATGAGCAGTTCTTC,CASSWVAGTYNEQFF
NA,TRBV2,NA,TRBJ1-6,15,TGTGCCAGCGCGGGCAGAATCTCCTATAATTCACCCCTCCACTTT,CASAGRISYNSPLHF
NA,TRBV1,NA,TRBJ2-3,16,TGCACCAGCAGCCATACGGGGACTCCTAGCACAGATACGCAGTATTTT,CTSSHTGTPSTDTQYF
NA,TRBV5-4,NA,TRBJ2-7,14,TGTGCCAGCAGCTTGGACAAGATCTCCTACGAGCAGTACTTC,CASSLDKISYEQYF
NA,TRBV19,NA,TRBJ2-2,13,TGTGCCAGTAGTATTCCCCGGACCGGGGAGCTGTTTTTT,CASSIPRTGELFF
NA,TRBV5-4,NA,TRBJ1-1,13,TGTGCCAGCAGATCCGACGGTAACACTGAAGCTTTCTTT,CASRSDGNTEAFF
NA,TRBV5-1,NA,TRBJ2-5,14,TGCGCCAGCAGCTTGACCCCTGGCGGGGAGACCCAGTACTTC,CASSLTPGGETQYF
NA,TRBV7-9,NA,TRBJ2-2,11,TGTGCCAGCAGCTTTGAAGGGGGGCTGTTTTTT,CASSFEGGLFF
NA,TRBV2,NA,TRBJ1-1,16,TGTGCCAGCAGTCGGGATGTGCTTCAGTCCTCCACTGAAGCTTTCTTT,CASSRDVLQSSTEAFF
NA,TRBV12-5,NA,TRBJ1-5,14,TGTGCTAGTGGTCCCATAACAGAAAAGGTGACCCAGCATTTT,CASGPITEKVTQHF
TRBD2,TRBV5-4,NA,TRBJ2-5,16,TGTGCCAGCAGCTTAAGCGGGGGGCCGACGGGGGAGACCCAGTACTTC,CASSLSGGPTGETQYF
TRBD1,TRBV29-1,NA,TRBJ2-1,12,TGCAGCGTTGACCGACAGGGCAATGAGCAGTTCTTC,CSVDRQGNEQFF
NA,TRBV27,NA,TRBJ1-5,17,TGTGCCAGCAGTTTTTTGCCGACGGGGGAAAGCAATCAGCCCCAGCATTTT,CASSFLPTGESNQPQHF
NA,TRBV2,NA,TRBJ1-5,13,TGTGCCAGCAGTGGAACAGGTTTTCAGCCCCAGCATTTT,CASSGTGFQPQHF
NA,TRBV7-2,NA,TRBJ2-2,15,TGTGCCAGCAGCCTTTGGGGGCGTAACACCGGGGAGCTGTTTTTT,CASSLWGRNTGELFF
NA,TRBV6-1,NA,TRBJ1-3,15,TGTGCCAGCAGTGAAATTGGGGGGGCTCGAAACACCATATATTTT,CASSEIGGARNTIYF
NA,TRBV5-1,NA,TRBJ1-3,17,TGCGCCAGCAGCTTGCTTCCCGGTATAAGTTCTGGAAACACCATATATTTT,CASSLLPGISSGNTIYF
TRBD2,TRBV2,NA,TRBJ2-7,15,TGTGCCAGCAGTGTGACTAGCGGATCAAATTACGAGCAGTACTTC,CASSVTSGSNYEQYF
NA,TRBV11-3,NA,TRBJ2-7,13,TGTGCCAGCAGCCAGACGGTAGAGGGGGAGCAGTACTTC,CASSQTVEGEQYF
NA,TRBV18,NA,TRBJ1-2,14,TGTGCCAGCTCCCCAACGGGGCGGAACTATGGCTACACCTTC,CASSPTGRNYGYTF
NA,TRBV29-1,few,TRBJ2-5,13,TGCAGCGTTGAAGAGGCGGTCGGGGAGACCCAGTACTTC,CSVEEAVGETQYF
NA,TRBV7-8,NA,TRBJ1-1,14,TGTGCCAGCAGCTTACAGAATCCGAACACTGAAGCTTTCTTT,CASSLQNPNTEAFF
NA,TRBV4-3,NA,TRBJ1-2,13,TGCGCCAGCAGCCAAGCAGACAGCTATGGCTACACCTTC,CASSQADSYGYTF
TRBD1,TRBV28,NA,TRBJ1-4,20,TGTGCCAGCAGCTCCTCACGGGGATCTCGCGGACAGGGAGATAATGAAAAACTGTTTTTT,CASSSSRGSRGQGDNEKLFF
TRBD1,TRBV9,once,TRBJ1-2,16,TGTGCCAGCAGCGACAAAGACAGGGGGCTGGGCTATGGCTACACCTTC,CASSDKDRGLGYGYTF
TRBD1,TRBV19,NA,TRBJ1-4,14,TGTGCCAGTAGCCCGGGACAGATTAATGAAAAACTGTTTTTT,CASSPGQINEKLFF
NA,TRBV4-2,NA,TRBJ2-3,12,TGTGCCAGCAGCCAAGACAGGCATACGCAGTATTTT,CASSQDRHTQYF
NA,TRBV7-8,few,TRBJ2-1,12,TGTGCCAGCAGTTTGTGGGTAAATGAGCAGTTCTTC,CASSLWVNEQFF
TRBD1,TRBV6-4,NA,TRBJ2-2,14,TGTGCCAGCAGTGGGGGACAGGACACCGGGGAGCTGTTTTTT,CASSGGQDTGELFF
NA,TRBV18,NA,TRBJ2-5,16,TGTGCCAGCTCACCAGGGTATGGCAGGGAACAAGAGACCCAGTACTTC,CASSPGYGREQETQYF
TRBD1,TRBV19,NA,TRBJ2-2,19,TGTGCCAGTAGTATAGAACCCCCATGGCAGGGGGCAGACACCGGGGAGCTGTTTTTT,CASSIEPPWQGADTGELFF
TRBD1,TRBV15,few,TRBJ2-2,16,TGTGCCACCAGCGGCGACAGGGGTATGGGCACCGGGGAGCTGTTTTTT,CATSGDRGMGTGELFF
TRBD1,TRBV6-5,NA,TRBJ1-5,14,TGTGCCAGCAGTTCCCGGACAGGGCATCAGCCCCAGCATTTT,CASSSRTGHQPQHF
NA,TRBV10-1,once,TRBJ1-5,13,TGCGCCAACTACAAGAGTAGCAATCAGCCCCAGCATTTT,CANYKSSNQPQHF
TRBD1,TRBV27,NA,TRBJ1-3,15,TGTGCCAGCAGTACCCGACAGGGGATTGGAAACACCATATATTTT,CASSTRQGIGNTIYF
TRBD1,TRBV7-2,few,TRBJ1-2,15,TGTGCCAGCAGCTTAAACCGAGGGGGCGATCGTGGCTACACCTTC,CASSLNRGGDRGYTF
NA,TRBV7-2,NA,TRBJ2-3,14,TGTGCCAGCAGCTTAGGAGGGTACACAGATACGCAGTATTTT,CASSLGGYTDTQYF